This is a list of T cell receptor beta chains from one sample in a study of T-cell reconstitution after alpha-beta-depleted transplantation in children. Each CDR3 protein is one row after TCRdb ran MiXCR on the PCR reads. The data contain hundreds of thousands of distinct CDR3 sequences, about 16% of them singletons. Sequencing used PBMCs from the stem cell graft donor, obtained from the stem cell graft. These receptors were collected from a human donor who donated a stem cell graft to a child with acute lymphoblastic leukemia. CDR3s include the opening cysteine and the closing phenylalanine or tryptophan. A D gene is named only where the DNA matches it firmly. Not all rows give a size; the values are once, few, many and, for expanded clones, a class.

V,D,J,size,CDR3,DNA
TRBV9,TRBD2,TRBJ2-3,few,CASSAGLAGGIDTQYF,TGTGCCAGCAGTGCGGGACTAGCGGGAGGAATAGATACGCAGTATTTT
TRBV7-8,NA,TRBJ1-1,few,CASSLGGGRRWTEAFF,TGTGCCAGCAGCTTAGGGGGGGGGCGACGGTGGACTGAAGCTTTCTTT
TRBV27,NA,TRBJ2-7,NA,CASSLFHTYEQYF,TGTGCCAGCAGTTTATTCCACACGTACGAGCAGTACTTC
TRBV5-1,NA,TRBJ1-1,NA,CASSSLGLDEAFF,TGCGCCAGCAGCTCCCTTGGACTGGATGAAGCTTTCTTT
TRBV6-1,NA,TRBJ1-5,NA,CASSPHFFKSQNQPQHF,TGTGCCAGCAGTCCCCACTTTTTCAAATCCCAAAATCAGCCCCAGCATTTT
TRBV5-1,NA,TRBJ2-5,NA,CASADGDWETQYF,TGCGCCAGCGCAGACGGAGACTGGGAGACCCAGTACTTC
TRBV5-5,NA,TRBJ1-1,few,CASSLHYGYTEAFF,TGTGCCAGCAGCTTGCATTACGGATACACTGAAGCTTTCTTT
TRBV29-1,NA,TRBJ2-7,NA,CSVLKDSSEQYF,TGCAGCGTGCTAAAGGACAGTAGCGAGCAGTACTTC
TRBV12-3/TRBV12-4,NA,TRBJ2-1,few,CASSSDRGVTYNEQFF,TGTGCCAGCAGCTCAGATAGGGGGGTCACCTACAATGAGCAGTTCTTC
TRBV4-1,NA,TRBJ2-7,few,CASSERLVSSYEQYF,TGCGCCAGCAGCGAACGACTAGTTTCGTCCTACGAGCAGTACTTC
TRBV29-1,TRBD1,TRBJ1-5,NA,CSVGGTGNQPQHF,TGCAGCGTTGGGGGGACAGGGAATCAGCCCCAGCATTTT
TRBV7-9,TRBD2,TRBJ2-7,few,CASSLLTSSYEQYF,TGTGCCAGCAGCTTATTGACTAGCAGCTACGAGCAGTACTTC
TRBV7-2,NA,TRBJ2-7,few,CASSLKVGTYEQYF,TGTGCCAGCAGCTTAAAGGTGGGGACCTACGAGCAGTACTTC
TRBV10-3,NA,TRBJ2-3,NA,CAISEAHRKGTDTQYF,TGTGCCATCAGTGAGGCTCACAGGAAGGGGACAGATACGCAGTATTTT
TRBV20-1,NA,TRBJ2-7,NA,CSAQTGTLRYEQYF,TGCAGTGCCCAAACCGGGACTTTGCGCTACGAGCAGTACTTC
TRBV15,NA,TRBJ2-7,few,CATSSQTASYEQYF,TGTGCCACCAGCTCCCAGACCGCCTCCTACGAGCAGTACTTC
TRBV19,NA,TRBJ1-5,few,CASSTEGGGQPQHF,TGTGCCAGTAGTACGGAGGGGGGCGGTCAGCCCCAGCATTTT
TRBV6-2/TRBV6-3,NA,TRBJ1-1,NA,CASSSQAGRTEAFF,TGTGCCAGCAGTTCCCAGGCAGGGAGGACTGAAGCTTTCTTT
TRBV9,NA,TRBJ1-5,few,CASSVDLGNQPQHF,TGTGCCAGCAGCGTAGATCTGGGCAATCAGCCCCAGCATTTT
TRBV9,NA,TRBJ1-3,NA,CASSAGSGNTIYF,TGTGCCAGCAGCGCAGGGTCTGGAAACACCATATATTTT
TRBV7-2,NA,TRBJ2-1,NA,CASSYSGSGSNEQFF,TGTGCCAGCAGTTATAGCGGAAGCGGGTCCAATGAGCAGTTCTTC
TRBV21-1,NA,TRBJ2-2,NA,CARGDRDGTGELFF,TGTGCCAGAGGTGACAGGGATGGCACCGGGGAGCTGTTTTTT
TRBV7-9,TRBD1,TRBJ1-2,NA,CASSPPGQRYGYTF,TGTGCCAGCAGCCCCCCGGGACAGCGCTATGGCTACACCTTC
TRBV7-3,NA,TRBJ2-2,few,CASSSIPGDGELFF,TGTGCCAGCAGCTCCATCCCCGGAGACGGGGAGCTGTTTTTT
TRBV10-3,TRBD2,TRBJ2-7,NA,CAISEKTSGSYEQYF,TGTGCCATCAGTGAGAAAACTAGCGGGAGCTACGAGCAGTACTTC
TRBV3-1,NA,TRBJ2-4,NA,CASSQDRRTAPNIQYF,TGTGCCAGCAGCCAAGATAGAAGGACAGCCCCAAACATTCAGTACTTC
TRBV27,NA,TRBJ2-2,few,CASSYQGYTGELFF,TGTGCCAGCAGTTACCAGGGATACACCGGGGAGCTGTTTTTT
TRBV12-3/TRBV12-4,NA,TRBJ1-1,few,CASSPQSGWEGFKTEAFF,TGTGCCAGCAGTCCCCAGTCAGGGTGGGAAGGGTTTAAGACTGAAGCTTTCTTT
TRBV27,NA,TRBJ2-1,few,CASSPFLGAVQSSYNEQFF,TGTGCCAGCAGTCCCTTTTTGGGGGCCGTCCAAAGCTCCTACAATGAGCAGTTCTTC
TRBV29-1,TRBD2,TRBJ2-1,NA,CSVEMPVHLAGVRDEQFF,TGCAGCGTTGAAATGCCCGTGCATCTAGCGGGAGTTCGTGATGAGCAGTTCTTC
TRBV5-1,NA,TRBJ2-1,NA,CASSLVPHGGDRFNEQFF,TGCGCCAGCAGCTTGGTTCCCCACGGCGGGGACAGATTTAATGAGCAGTTCTTC
TRBV7-9,TRBD2,TRBJ2-7,NA,CASSLAHTSDEQYF,TGTGCCAGCAGCTTAGCGCACACTAGCGACGAGCAGTACTTC
TRBV6-1,TRBD1,TRBJ2-2,few,CASSADRGRTGELFF,TGTGCCAGCAGTGCAGACAGGGGCAGGACCGGGGAGCTGTTTTTT
TRBV9,TRBD2,TRBJ2-1,NA,CASSVASGAGNEQFF,TGTGCCAGCAGCGTAGCTAGCGGAGCGGGTAATGAGCAGTTCTTC
TRBV28,NA,TRBJ2-7,NA,CASSLAIHEQYF,TGTGCCAGCAGTTTAGCTATCCACGAGCAGTACTTC
TRBV3-1,NA,TRBJ2-1,NA,CASSQAGFAWEQFF,TGTGCCAGCAGCCAAGCGGGATTCGCCTGGGAGCAGTTCTTC
TRBV12-3/TRBV12-4,NA,TRBJ1-5,few,CASSLTQQPQHF,TGTGCCAGCAGTTTAACGCAGCAGCCCCAGCATTTT
TRBV12-3/TRBV12-4,NA,TRBJ2-2,NA,CASSLGGEHTGELFF,TGTGCCAGCAGTCTAGGGGGGGAACACACCGGGGAGCTGTTTTTT
TRBV27,TRBD2,TRBJ2-1,many,CASSLVASGFADEQFF,TGTGCCAGCAGTTTAGTGGCTAGCGGGTTCGCAGACGAGCAGTTCTTC
TRBV5-1,TRBD1,TRBJ2-2,many,CASSTRQGGTGELFF,TGCGCCAGCAGCACTCGACAGGGTGGAACCGGGGAGCTGTTTTTT
TRBV6-6,NA,TRBJ1-6,NA,CASSSGYNSPLHF,TGTGCCAGCAGTTCCGGATATAATTCACCCCTCCACTTT
TRBV5-1,NA,TRBJ2-1,few,CASSLVPSIDNEQFF,TGCGCCAGCAGCTTGGTGCCTAGCATCGACAATGAGCAGTTCTTC
TRBV15,NA,TRBJ2-7,NA,CATKGGGEQYF,TGTGCCACCAAAGGGGGGGGCGAGCAGTACTTC
TRBV24-1,NA,TRBJ2-2,many,CATSGPGGPGELFF,TGTGCCACCAGTGGTCCCGGCGGGCCCGGGGAGCTGTTTTTT
TRBV5-1,NA,TRBJ2-1,few,CASSAGLLNEQFF,TGCGCCAGCAGCGCGGGACTCCTGAATGAGCAGTTCTTC
TRBV3-1,TRBD1,TRBJ1-2,many,CASSQLGTGNTYGYTF,TGTGCCAGCAGCCAACTAGGGACAGGGAATACGTACGGCTACACCTTC
TRBV5-1,NA,TRBJ2-7,few,CASSLDGIRLSGEQYF,TGCGCCAGCAGCTTGGATGGGATAAGGCTATCGGGAGAGCAGTACTTC
TRBV4-1,TRBD1,TRBJ2-7,few,CASSQGTGIHEQYF,TGCGCCAGCAGCCAAGGGACAGGGATCCACGAGCAGTACTTC
TRBV20-1,NA,TRBJ2-6,NA,CSARDDRPGANVLTF,TGCAGTGCTAGAGATGACAGGCCTGGGGCCAACGTCCTGACTTTC